The clone carrying this TCR beta chain has only a few counts. Germline values: CDR1 SGHTA, CDR2 FQGTGA. The CDR3 has 14 residues. Trimming cost V 6 bases and J 3 bases; bases outside gene matches: 7. The data were obtained in a study of beta chain features in type 1 diabetes. Averaging approximately 110 mL, one heparinised blood draw came from each individual donor. The sequenced template was cDNA made from the entire isolated RNA. Produced via immunoSEQ multiplex PCR; TCRdb's table is partial and in-frame only. The sample has about 360,000 clones; approximately 12% are singletons. The specimen sequenced was naive CD4+ T cells from blood. The chain carries TRBV7-3 and TRBJ1-1; 7 nucleotides align to TRBD1. The sequence was obtained from a man aged 18 to 29 in good health. CDR3 in DNA: TGTGCCAGCAGGCGAGGGGGCCCGGACACTGAAGCTTTCTTT. This gives the protein CASRRGGPDTEAFF.